This T cell receptor beta chain was documented in a study of follicular helper T cells after annual influenza vaccination. As for time point: 2014-2015 season, pre-vaccination. In germline, CDR1 is LNHNV, CDR2 YYDKDF (reference sequence). V was shortened by 0 bases and J by 0 bases, with 6 bases between the two germline ends. CDR3 size: 15 residues. TCRdb's copy holds only in-frame clones and misses some; the assay was immunoSEQ multiplex PCR. The sample lists over 25,000 clones; 65% to 85% were seen once. This receptor was taken from an adult who received the influenza vaccine. The chain is built from TRBV15 and TRBJ1-5; D is uncertain. The source was CXCR5+ CD38- circulating T follicular helper cells from blood, collected on the day of influenza vaccination. The sample's subset: circulating Tfh, non-naive CD4+CXCR5+PD-1+ (ICOS+CD38+ or ICOS-CD38-). As DNA, the CDR3 is TGTGCCACCAGCAGAGATGTCCATAGCAATCAGCCCCAGCATTTT. Its translation is CATSRDVHSNQPQHF.